This T cell receptor beta chain is drawn from a study of beta chain features in type 1 diabetes. This clone was found a few times. Its target is not known. Germline loops: CDR1 SGDLS, CDR2 YYNGEE. Trimming took 3 bases from V and 2 from J, leaving 12 bases between them. This CDR3 is built from 15 residues. Study conclusions and caveats: The study found that naive, central memory and Treg TCRB repertoires appeared more similar in patients than in healthy donors. Type 1 diabetes patients had fewer VDJ junction insertions and more deletions. Type 1 diabetes patients had moderately but significantly shorter TCRB CDR3s in all four CD4+ subsets.

The authors sorted CD4+ naive, central memory, regulatory and stem cell-like memory cells via CD45RO/CCR7/CD25/CD127/CD95/CD27. Expressed TCRB transcripts were sequenced because the isolated RNA had all been reverse transcribed beforehand. Sequencing was performed with immunoSEQ multiplex PCR; in TCRdb, only in-frame clones are kept and a portion is missing. The table records more than 250,000 clones, roughly 20% of them present only once. The rearrangement uses TRBV9 and TRBJ1-3; tentative D call: TRBD1 (6 bases). This sequence originates from a woman between 35 and 50 years old with type 1 diabetes. What was sequenced was naive CD4+ T cells from blood. In DNA form, the CDR3 reads TGTGCCAGCAGCGGCGAACGGACAGCTGGAAACACCATATATTTT. It encodes CASSGERTAGNTIYF.